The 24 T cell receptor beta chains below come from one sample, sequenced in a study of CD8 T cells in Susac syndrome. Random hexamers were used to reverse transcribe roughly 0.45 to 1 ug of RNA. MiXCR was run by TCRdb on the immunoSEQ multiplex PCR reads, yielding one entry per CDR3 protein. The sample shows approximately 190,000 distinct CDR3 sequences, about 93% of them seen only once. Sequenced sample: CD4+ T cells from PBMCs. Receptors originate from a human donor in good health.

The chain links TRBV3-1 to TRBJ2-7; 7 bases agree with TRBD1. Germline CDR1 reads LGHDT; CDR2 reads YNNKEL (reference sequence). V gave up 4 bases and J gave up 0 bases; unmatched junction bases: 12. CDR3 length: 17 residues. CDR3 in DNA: TGTGCCAGCAGCCCGGGGACAGCTCTAGACGGCTCCTACGAGCAGTACTTC. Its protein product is CASSPGTALDGSYEQYF.

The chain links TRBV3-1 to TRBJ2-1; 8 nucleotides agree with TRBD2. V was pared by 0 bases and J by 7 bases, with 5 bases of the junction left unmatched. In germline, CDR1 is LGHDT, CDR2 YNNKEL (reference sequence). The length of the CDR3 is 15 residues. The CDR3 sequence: CASSQDRAGENEQFF. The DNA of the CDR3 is TGTGCCAGCAGCCAAGACCGAGCGGGGGAGAATGAGCAGTTCTTC.

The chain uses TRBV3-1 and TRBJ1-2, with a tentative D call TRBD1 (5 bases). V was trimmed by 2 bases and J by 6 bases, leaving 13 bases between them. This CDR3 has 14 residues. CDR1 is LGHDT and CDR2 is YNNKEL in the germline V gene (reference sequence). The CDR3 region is CASSQRGRSNGYTF. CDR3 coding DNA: TGTGCCAGCAGCCAAAGGGGACGGAGCAATGGCTACACCTTC.

CDR3: CSARESVQETQYF. In DNA, the CDR3 is TGCAGTGCTAGAGAAAGCGTCCAAGAGACCCAGTACTTC. The chain has TRBV20-1 and TRBJ2-5; D is uncertain. Germline assignment: CDR1 DFQATT and CDR2 SNEGSKA (reference sequence). Trimming stripped 0 bases from V and 1 base from J, with 6 bases between. This CDR3 spans 13 amino acids.

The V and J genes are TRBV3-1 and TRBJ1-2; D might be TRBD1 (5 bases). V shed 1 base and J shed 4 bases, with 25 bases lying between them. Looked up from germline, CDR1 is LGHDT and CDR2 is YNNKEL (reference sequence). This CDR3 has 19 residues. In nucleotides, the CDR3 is TGTGCCAGCAGCCAAGGGGCGAGGGGAGGTTTCTCCCTCGTCTATGGCTACACCTTC. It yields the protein CASSQGARGGFSLVYGYTF.

The CDR3 loop is CAWRTGQHSGYTF. CDR3 nucleotide sequence: TGTGCCTGGAGGACGGGACAGCATAGTGGCTACACCTTC. The rearrangement links TRBV30 to TRBJ1-2; TRBD1 agrees at 7 bases. The CDR3 has 13 amino acids. Germline V lookup: CDR1 GTSNPN, CDR2 SVGIG (reference sequence). The V and J ends lost 3 bases and 7 bases, in that order; junction bases with no gene match: 8.

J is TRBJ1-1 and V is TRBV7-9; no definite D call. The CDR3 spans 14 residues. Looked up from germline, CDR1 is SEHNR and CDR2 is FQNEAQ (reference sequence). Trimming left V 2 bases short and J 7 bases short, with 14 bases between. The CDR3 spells CASSLKSYPDEAFF. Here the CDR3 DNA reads TGTGCCAGCAGCTTAAAGTCCTACCCCGATGAAGCTTTCTTT.

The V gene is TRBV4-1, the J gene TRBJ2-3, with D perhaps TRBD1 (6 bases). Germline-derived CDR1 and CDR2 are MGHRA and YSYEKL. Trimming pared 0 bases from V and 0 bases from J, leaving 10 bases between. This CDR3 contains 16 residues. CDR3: CASSQDPTGSTDTQYF. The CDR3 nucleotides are TGCGCCAGCAGCCAAGATCCAACAGGGAGCACAGATACGCAGTATTTT.

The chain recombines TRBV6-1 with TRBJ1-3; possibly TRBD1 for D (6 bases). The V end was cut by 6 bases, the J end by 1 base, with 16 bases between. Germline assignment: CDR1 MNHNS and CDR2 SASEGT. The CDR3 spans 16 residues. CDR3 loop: CASSRTALSSGNTIYF. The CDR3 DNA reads TGTGCCAGCAGCCGGACAGCCTTGTCTTCTGGAAACACCATATATTTT.

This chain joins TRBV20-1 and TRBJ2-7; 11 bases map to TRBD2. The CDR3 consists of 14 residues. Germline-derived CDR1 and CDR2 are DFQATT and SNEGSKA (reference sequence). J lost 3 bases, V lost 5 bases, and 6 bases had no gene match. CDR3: CSALAGGPSYEQYV. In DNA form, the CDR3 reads TGCAGTGCTTTAGCGGGGGGGCCGAGCTACGAGCAGTACGTC.

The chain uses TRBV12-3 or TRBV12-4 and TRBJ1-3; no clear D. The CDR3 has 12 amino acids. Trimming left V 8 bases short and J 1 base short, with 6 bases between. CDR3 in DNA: TGTGCCAGCGGGAGATCTGGAAACACCATATATTTT. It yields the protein CASGRSGNTIYF.

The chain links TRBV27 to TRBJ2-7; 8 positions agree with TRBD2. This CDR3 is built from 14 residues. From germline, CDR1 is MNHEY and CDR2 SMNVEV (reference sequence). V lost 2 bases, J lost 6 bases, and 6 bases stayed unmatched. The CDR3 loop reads CASSLRGGPIEQYF. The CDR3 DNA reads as TGTGCCAGCAGTTTACGCGGGGGGCCGATCGAGCAGTACTTC.

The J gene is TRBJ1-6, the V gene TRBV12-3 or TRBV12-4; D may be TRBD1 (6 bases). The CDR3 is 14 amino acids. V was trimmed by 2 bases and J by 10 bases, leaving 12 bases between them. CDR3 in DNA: TGTGCCAGCAGTTTATCCAGGGGACGGTCACCCCTCCACTTT. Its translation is CASSLSRGRSPLHF.

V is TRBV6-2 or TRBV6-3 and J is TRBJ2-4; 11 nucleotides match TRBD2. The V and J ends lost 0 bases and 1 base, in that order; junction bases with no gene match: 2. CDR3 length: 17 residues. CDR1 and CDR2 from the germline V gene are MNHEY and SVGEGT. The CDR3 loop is CASSYSLAGGAKNIQYF. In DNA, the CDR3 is TGTGCCAGCAGTTACTCCTTAGCGGGGGGGGCCAAAAACATTCAGTACTTC.

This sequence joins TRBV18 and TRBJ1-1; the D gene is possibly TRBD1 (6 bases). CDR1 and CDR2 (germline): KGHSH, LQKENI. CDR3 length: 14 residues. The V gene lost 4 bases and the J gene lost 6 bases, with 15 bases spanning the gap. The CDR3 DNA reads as TGTGCCAGCTCACGTAAACAGGGCGTCGCTGAAGCTTTCTTT. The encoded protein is CASSRKQGVAEAFF.

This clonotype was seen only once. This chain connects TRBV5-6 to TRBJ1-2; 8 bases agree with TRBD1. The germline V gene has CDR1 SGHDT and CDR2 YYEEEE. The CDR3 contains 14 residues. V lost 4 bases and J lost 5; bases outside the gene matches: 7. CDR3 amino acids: CASSTQGVPYGYTF. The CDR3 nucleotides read TGTGCCAGCAGCACACAGGGGGTCCCATATGGCTACACCTTC.

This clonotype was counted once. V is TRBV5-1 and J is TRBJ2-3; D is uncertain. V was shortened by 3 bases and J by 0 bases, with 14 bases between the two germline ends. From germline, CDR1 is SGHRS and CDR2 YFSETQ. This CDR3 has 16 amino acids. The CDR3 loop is CASSSNVDLSTDTQYF. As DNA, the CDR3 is TGCGCCAGCAGCTCGAACGTGGACCTGAGCACAGATACGCAGTATTTT.

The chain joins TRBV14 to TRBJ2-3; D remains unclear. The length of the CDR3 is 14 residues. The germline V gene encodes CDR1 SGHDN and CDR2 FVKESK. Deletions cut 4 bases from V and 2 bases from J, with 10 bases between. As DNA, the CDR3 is TGTGCCAGCAGCCCCCAACCTATCACAGATACGCAGTATTTT. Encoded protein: CASSPQPITDTQYF.

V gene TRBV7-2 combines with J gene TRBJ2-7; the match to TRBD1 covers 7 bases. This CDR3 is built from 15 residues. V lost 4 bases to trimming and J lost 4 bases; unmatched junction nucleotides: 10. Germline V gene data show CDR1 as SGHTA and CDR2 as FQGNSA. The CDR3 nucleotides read TGTGCCAGCAGCTCCCGGGCCCCGACAGGGTACGAGCAGTACTTC. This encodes CASSSRAPTGYEQYF.

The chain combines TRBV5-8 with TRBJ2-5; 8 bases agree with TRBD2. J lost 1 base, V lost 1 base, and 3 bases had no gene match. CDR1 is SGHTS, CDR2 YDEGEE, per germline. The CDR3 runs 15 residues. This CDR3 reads CASSLRGGPQETQYF. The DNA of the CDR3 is TGTGCCAGCAGCTTGCGCGGGGGGCCCCAAGAGACCCAGTACTTC. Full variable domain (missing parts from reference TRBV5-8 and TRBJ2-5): EAGVTQSPTHLIKTRGQQATLRCSPISGHTSVYWYQQALGLGLQFLLWYDEGEERNRGNFPPRFSGRQFPNYSSELNVNALELEDSALYLCASSLRGGPQETQYFGPGTRLLVL.

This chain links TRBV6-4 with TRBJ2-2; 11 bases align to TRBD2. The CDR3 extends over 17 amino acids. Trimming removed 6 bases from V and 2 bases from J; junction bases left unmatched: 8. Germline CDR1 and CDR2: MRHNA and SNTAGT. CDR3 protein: CASRPLAGGPNTGELFF. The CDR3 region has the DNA TGTGCCAGCAGGCCTCTAGCGGGGGGCCCTAACACCGGGGAGCTGTTTTTT.

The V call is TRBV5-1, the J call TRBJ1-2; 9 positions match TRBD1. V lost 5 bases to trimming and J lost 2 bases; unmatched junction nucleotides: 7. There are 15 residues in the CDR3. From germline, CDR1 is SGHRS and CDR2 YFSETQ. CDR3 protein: CASRDRGKPNYGYTF. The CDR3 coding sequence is TGCGCCAGCAGGGACAGGGGCAAGCCGAACTATGGCTACACCTTC.

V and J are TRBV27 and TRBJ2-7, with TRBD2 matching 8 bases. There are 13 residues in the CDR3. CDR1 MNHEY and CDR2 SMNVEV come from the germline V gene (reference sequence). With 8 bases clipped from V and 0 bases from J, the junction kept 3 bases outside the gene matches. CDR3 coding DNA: TGTGCCAGCCGGGAGGGCAGCTCCTACGAGCAGTACTTC. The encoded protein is CASREGSSYEQYF.

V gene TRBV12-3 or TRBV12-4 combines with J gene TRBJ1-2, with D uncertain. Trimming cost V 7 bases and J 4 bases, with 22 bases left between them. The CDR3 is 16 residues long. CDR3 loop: CASIQDAKPTSYGYTF. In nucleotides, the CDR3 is TGTGCCAGCATCCAGGACGCGAAGCCCACCAGCTATGGCTACACCTTC.